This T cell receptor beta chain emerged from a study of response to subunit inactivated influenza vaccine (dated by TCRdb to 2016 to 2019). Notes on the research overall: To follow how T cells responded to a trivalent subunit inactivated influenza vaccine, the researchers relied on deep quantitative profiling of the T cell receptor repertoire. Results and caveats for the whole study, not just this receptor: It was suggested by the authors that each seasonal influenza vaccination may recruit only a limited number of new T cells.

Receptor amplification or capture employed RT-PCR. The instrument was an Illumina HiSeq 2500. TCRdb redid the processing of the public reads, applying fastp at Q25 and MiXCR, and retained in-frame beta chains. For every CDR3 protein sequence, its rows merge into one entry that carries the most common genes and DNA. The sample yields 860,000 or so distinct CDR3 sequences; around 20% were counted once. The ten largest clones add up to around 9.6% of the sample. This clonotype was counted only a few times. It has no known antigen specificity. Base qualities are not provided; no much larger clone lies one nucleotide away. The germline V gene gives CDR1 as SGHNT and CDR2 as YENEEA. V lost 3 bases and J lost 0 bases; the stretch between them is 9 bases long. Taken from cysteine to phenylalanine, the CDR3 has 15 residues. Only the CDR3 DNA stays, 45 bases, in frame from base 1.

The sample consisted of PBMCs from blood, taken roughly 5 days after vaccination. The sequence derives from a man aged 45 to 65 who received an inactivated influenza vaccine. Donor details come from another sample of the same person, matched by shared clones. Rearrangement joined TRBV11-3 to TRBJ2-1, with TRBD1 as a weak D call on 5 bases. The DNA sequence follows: TGTGCCAGCAGCTTTTCCAGGGCCTCCTACAATGAGCAGTTCTTC. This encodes CASSFSRASYNEQFF.